This entry describes one T cell receptor beta chain. What it binds is unknown. TCRdb keeps only in-frame clones here, not all; method: immunoSEQ multiplex PCR. The repertoire consists of 95,000 to 100,000 clones, with about 89% occurring once and the leading ten covering around 9.6%. The sample comes from a study of T cell responses to AZD1222 COVID-19 vaccine. Findings of the study overall: A rise in Spike-specific TCR breadth and depth followed two AZD1222 doses.

V lost 2 bases to trimming and J lost 7 bases; unmatched junction nucleotides: 12. The CDR3 totals 16 residues. CDR1 is MNHEY, CDR2 SMNVEV, per germline (reference sequence). The clonotype originates from an adult who received the AZD1222 COVID-19 vaccine. The sample consisted of peripheral blood, taken 28 days after the second AZD1222 dose. The rearrangement links TRBV27 to TRBJ2-7; 9 bases match TRBD2. CDR3 sequence (DNA): TGTGCCAGCAGTTTAGCGGGAGGGCCTAAGGTTCGGGAGCAGTACTTC. This gives the protein CASSLAGGPKVREQYF.